This T cell receptor (beta chain) derives from a study of blood T cell repertoires in COVID-19. The J segment lost 4 bases and the V segment lost 1 base, leaving 9 bases of the junction unmatched. The CDR3 has 19 residues. Germline V CDR1 and CDR2: MNHNS, SASEGT. The table came from immunoSEQ multiplex PCR; TCRdb's copy has only in-frame clones and leaves some out. The data contain 300,000 to 400,000 clones, roughly nine tenths of them singletons. The sequencing sample was made of PBMCs or T cells enriched from blood (not recorded which). This TCR was recovered from a young man who had recovered from COVID-19. V and J are TRBV6-1 and TRBJ2-1; 14 bases map to TRBD2. CDR3 DNA sequence: TGTGCCAGCAGTGAAGGATTTTGGACTAGCGGGAGGACGTACAATGAGCAGTTCTTC. It translates to CASSEGFWTSGRTYNEQFF.